Only a few counts were recorded for the clone carrying this TCR beta chain. No antigen is known for it. Naive CD4+ cells had CD25+ Tregs removed. In germline, CDR1 is SGHRS, CDR2 YFSETQ. This CDR3 region has 15 residues. Trimming cost V 4 bases and J 1 base; bases outside gene matches: 3. Study-wide results and limits: Tumor Tregs overlapped most with tumor, then blood, naive CD4+ cells. The larger-cohort validation was restricted to a single TCR beta V-J rearrangement rather than whole repertoires.

Semi-nested PCR with Nested Universal Primer A followed constant-region reverse priming of full-length variable regions. TCRdb itself ran the 5' RACE reads through MiXCR, one entry per CDR3 protein. The table shows about 50,000 distinct CDR3 sequences, with 17% occurring only once. The sequencing input was naive CD4+ T cells sorted from blood. Subset specified: naive CD4+ T cells, CD4+CD45RA+CD25-. This receptor was taken from a female donor with breast cancer. This chain links TRBV5-1 with TRBJ2-3; TRBD1 matches 10 bases. The chain's CDR3 is CASSTGTGGTDTQYF. The CDR3, as DNA: TGCGCCAGCAGCACCGGGACAGGGGGCACAGATACGCAGTATTTT.